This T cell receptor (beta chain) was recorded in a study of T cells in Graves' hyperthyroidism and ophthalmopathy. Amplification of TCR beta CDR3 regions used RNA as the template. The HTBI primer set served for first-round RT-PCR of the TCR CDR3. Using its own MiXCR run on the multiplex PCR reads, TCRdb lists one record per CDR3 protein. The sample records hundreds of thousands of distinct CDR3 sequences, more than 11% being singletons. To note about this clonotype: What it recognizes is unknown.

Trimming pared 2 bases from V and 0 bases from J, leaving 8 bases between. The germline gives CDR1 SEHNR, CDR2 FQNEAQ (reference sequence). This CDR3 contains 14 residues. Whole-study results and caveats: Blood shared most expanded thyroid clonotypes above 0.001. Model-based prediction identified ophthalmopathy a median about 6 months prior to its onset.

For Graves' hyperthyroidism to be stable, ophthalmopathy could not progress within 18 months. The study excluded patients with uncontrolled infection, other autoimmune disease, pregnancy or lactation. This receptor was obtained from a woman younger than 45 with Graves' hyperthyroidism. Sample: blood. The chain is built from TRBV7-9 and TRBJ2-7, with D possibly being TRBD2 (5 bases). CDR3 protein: CASSLPGNSYEQYF. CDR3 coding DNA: TGTGCCAGCAGCTTACCGGGGAACTCCTACGAGCAGTACTTC.